The present T cell receptor beta chain was sequenced within a study of CXCR3-negative and CXCR3-positive naive CD8 T cells. Regarding the study as a whole: Similarly elevated diversity marked both naive subsets, with memory CD8+ cells showing far lower diversity. After cryopreservation, expression of CXCR3 was partially reduced, and most assays were run with fresh PBMCs. CXCR3-positive naive cells had TRB CDR3s that were more hydrophobic than CXCR3-negative naive cells had.

Remarks on this clonotype: Its antigen is unidentified.

CDR3 length: 13 residues. The germline V gene encodes CDR1 DFQATT and CDR2 SNEGSKA (reference sequence). Each TRB cDNA library was prepared by 5' RACE (with UMI labels). TCRdb reprocessed the 5' RACE reads and keeps a single row for each CDR3 protein, giving no DNA. Across roughly 120,000 distinct CDR3 sequences, the top ten clones capture about 0.62% of the sample. The chain couples TRBV20-1 to TRBJ2-5. What was sequenced was naive CXCR3+ CD8+ T cells from blood. The subset here: CD45RO-CCR7+CD27+CD95- naive CD8+ T cells expressing CXCR3 (TNR3+). This receptor was taken from a human donor in good health. Some clones in this sample may be carry-over from other donors' samples. CDR3 residues: CSARDWVGETQYF.